The clone carrying this TCR beta chain was picked up one time. The data stem from a study of control samples from healthy donors and cancer patients. The CDR3 totals 15 residues. V lost 6 bases and J lost 0, with 12 bases in between. The germline V gene encodes CDR1 SNHLY and CDR2 FYNNEI. Profiled with immunoSEQ multiplex PCR; TCRdb holds only in-frame clones, not every one. The profile shows 100,000 to 120,000 clones, more than 75% of them singletons. This sequence was found in a woman aged 55-70 years with lung cancer. The sample was PBMCs. The chain couples TRBV2 to TRBJ2-1; D uncertain. CDR3 in amino acids: CASSPTSLSYNEQFF. CDR3 coding DNA: TGTGCCAGCAGCCCCACATCCCTCTCCTACAATGAGCAGTTCTTC.